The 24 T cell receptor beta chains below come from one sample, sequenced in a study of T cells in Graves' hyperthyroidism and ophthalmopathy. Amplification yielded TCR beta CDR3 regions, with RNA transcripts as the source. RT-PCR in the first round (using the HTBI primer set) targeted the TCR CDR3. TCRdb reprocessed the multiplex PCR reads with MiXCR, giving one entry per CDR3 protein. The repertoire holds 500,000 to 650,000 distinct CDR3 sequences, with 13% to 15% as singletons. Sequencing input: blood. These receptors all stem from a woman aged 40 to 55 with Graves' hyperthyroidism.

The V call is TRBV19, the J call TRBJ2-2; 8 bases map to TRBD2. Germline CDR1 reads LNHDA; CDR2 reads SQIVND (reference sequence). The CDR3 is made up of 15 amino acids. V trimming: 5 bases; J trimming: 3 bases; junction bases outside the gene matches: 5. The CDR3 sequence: CASSEAGVDTGELFF. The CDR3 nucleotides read TGTGCCAGTAGTGAAGCGGGAGTGGACACCGGGGAGCTGTTTTTT.

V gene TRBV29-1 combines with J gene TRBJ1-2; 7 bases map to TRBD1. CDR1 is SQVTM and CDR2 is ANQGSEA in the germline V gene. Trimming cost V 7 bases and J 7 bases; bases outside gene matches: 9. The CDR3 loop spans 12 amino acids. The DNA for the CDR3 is TGCAGCGGAGGACAGGAGAATCGTGGCTACACCTTC. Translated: CSGGQENRGYTF.

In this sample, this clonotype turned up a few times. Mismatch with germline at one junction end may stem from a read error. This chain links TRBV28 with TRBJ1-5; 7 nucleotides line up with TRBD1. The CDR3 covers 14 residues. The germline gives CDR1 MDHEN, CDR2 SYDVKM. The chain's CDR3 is CASSLWDSNQPRHF. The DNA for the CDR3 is TGTGCCAGCAGTCTTTGGGACAGCAATCAGCCCCGGCATTTT.

CDR3 coding DNA: TGTGCCAGCTCACCAGCCGGGACTAGCAGAGAGACCCAGTACTTC. Translating gives CASSPAGTSRETQYF. This chain uses TRBV18 with TRBJ2-5; 9 nucleotides agree with TRBD2. Germline V CDR1 and CDR2: KGHSH, LQKENI. V lost 2 bases and J lost 4; bases outside the gene matches: 5. The CDR3 is 15 amino acids. Combining the CDR3 with reference TRBV18 and TRBJ2-5 gives the whole variable domain NAGVMQNPRHLVRRRGQEARLRCSPMKGHSHVYWYRQLPEEGLKFMVYLQKENIIDESGMPKERFSAEFPKEGPSILRIQQVVRGDSAAYFCASSPAGTSRETQYFGPGTRLLVL.

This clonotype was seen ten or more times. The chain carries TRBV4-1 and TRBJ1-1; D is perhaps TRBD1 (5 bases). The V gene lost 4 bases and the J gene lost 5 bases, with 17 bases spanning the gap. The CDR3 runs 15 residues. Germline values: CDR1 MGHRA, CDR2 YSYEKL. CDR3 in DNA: TGCGCCAGCAGCCTACCCTACGGGGAGGGGACTGAAGCTTTCTTT. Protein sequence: CASSLPYGEGTEAFF.

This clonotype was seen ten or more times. CDR3 protein: CAWSFSGGFMNTEAFF. The CDR3 nucleotides read TGTGCCTGGAGTTTTTCAGGGGGCTTCATGAACACTGAAGCTTTCTTT. The chain has TRBV30 and TRBJ1-1; TRBD1 agrees at 8 bases. The trim removed 2 bases at V and 0 bases at J, leaving 8 bases unmatched. The CDR3 extends over 16 amino acids. The V gene's germline CDR1 is GTSNPN and CDR2 SVGIG (reference sequence).

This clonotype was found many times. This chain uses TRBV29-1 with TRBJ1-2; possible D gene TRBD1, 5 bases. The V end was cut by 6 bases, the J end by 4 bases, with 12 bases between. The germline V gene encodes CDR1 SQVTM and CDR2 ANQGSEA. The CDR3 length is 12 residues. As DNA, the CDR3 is TGCAGCGTACTAGACAGAACCTATGGCTACACCTTC. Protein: CSVLDRTYGYTF. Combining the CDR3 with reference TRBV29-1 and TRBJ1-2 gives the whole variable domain SAVISQKPSRDICQRGTSLTIQCQVDSQVTMMFWYRQQPGQSLTLIATANQGSEATYESGFVIDKFPISRPNLTFSTLTVSNMSPEDSSIYLCSVLDRTYGYTFGSGTRLTVV.

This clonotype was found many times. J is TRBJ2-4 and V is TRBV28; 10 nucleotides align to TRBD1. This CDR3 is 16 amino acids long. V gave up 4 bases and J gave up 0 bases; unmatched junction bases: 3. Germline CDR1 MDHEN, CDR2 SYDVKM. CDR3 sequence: CASSSTGGVAKNIQYF. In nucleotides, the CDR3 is TGTGCCAGCAGTTCGACAGGGGGCGTAGCCAAAAACATTCAGTACTTC.

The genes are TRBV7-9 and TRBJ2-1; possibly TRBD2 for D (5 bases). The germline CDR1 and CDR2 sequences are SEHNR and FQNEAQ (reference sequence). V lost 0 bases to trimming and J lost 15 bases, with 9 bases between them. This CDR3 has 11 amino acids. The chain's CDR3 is CASSLAERRFF. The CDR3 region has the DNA TGTGCCAGCAGCTTAGCGGAGCGGCGGTTCTTC.

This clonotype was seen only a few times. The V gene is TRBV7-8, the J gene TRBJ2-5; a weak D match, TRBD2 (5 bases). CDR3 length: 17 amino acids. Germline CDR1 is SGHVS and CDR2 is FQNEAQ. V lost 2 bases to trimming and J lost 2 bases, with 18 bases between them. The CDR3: CASSLTVGEAFQETQYF. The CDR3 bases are TGTGCCAGCAGCTTAACGGTCGGGGAAGCATTTCAAGAGACCCAGTACTTC. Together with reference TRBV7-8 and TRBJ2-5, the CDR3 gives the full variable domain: GAGVSQSPRYKVAKRGQDVALRCDPISGHVSLFWYQQALGQGPEFLTYFQNEAQLDKSGLPSDRFFAERPEGSVSTLKIQRTQQEDSAVYLCASSLTVGEAFQETQYFGPGTRLLVL.

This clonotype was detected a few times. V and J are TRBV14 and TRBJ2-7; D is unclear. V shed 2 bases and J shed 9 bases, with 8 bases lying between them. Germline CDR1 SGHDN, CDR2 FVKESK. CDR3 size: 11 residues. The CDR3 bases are TGTGCCAGCAGCCAACAAGGTGTGCAGTACTTC. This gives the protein CASSQQGVQYF.

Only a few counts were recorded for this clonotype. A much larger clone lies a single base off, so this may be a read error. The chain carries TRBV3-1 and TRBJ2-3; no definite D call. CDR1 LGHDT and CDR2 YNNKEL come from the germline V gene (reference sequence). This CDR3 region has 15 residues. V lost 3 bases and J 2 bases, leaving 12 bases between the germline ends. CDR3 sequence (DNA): TGTGCCAGCAGCCACTTTGTTTCCCTCACAGATACGCAGTATTTT. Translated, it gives CASSHFVSLTDTQYF.

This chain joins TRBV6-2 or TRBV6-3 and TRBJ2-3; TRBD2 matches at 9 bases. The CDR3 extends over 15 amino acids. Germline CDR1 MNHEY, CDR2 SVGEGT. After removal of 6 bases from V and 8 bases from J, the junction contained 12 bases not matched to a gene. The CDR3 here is CASSSLAGGRGTQYF. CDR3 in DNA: TGTGCCAGCAGCTCCCTTGCGGGAGGGAGAGGTACGCAGTATTTT.

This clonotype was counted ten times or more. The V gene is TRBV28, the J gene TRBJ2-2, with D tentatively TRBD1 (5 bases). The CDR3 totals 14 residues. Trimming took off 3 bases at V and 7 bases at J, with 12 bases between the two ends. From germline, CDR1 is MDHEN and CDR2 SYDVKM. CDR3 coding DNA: TGTGCCAGCAGTTTCACAGGTTTAAGCGGGGAGCTGTTTTTT. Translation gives CASSFTGLSGELFF.

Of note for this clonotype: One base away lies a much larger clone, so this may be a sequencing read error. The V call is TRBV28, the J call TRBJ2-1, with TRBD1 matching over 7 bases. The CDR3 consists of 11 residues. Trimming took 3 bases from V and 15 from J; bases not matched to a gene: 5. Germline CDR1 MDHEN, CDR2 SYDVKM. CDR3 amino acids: CASSFQDRLFF. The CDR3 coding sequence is TGTGCCAGCAGTTTCCAGGACAGGTTGTTCTTC.

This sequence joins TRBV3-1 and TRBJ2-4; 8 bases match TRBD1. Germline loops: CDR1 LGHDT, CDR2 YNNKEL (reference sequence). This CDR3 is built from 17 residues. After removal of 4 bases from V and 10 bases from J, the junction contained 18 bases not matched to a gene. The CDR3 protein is CASSRGRTGLSLDIQYF. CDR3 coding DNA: TGTGCCAGCAGCCGGGGGCGGACAGGGTTGAGCTTGGATATTCAGTACTTC.

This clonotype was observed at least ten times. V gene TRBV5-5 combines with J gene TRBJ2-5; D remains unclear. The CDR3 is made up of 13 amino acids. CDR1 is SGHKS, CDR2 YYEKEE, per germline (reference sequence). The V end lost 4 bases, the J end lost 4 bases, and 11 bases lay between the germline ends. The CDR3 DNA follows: TGTGCCAGCAGCGAGCCAACTCGAGAGACCCAGTACTTC. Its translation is CASSEPTRETQYF.

The CDR3 spells CASKKQGATGELFF. In DNA, the CDR3 is TGTGCCAGCAAGAAGCAGGGAGCCACCGGGGAGCTGTTTTTT. The J gene is TRBJ2-2, the V gene TRBV12-3 or TRBV12-4; possibly TRBD1 or TRBD2 for D (5 bases each). V shed 7 bases and J shed 4 bases, with 13 bases lying between them. This CDR3 spans 14 amino acids.

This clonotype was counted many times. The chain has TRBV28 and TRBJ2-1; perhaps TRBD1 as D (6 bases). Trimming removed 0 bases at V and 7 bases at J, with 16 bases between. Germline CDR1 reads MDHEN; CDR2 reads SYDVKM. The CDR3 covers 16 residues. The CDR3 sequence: CASSLWGAGAKNEQFF. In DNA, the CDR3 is TGTGCCAGCAGTTTATGGGGGGCAGGGGCGAAAAATGAGCAGTTCTTC. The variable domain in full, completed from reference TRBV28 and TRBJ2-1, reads DVKVTQSSRYLVKRTGEKVFLECVQDMDHENMFWYRQDPGLGLRLIYFSYDVKMKEKGDIPEGYSVSREKKERFSLILESASTNQTSMYLCASSLWGAGAKNEQFFGPGTRLTVL.

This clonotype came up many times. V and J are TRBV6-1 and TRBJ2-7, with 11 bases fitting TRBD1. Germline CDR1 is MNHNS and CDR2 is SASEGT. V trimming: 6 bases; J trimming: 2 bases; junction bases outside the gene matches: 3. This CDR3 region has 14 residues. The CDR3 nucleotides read TGTGCCAGCAGGCGGGGACAGGGGGCCTACGAGCAGTACTTC. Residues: CASRRGQGAYEQYF.

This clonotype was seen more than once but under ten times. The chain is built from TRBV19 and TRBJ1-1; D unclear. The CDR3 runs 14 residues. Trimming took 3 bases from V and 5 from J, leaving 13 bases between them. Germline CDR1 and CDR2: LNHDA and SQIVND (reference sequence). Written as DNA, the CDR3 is TGTGCCAGTAGTATGGAGGGCGGATGGACTGAAGCTTTCTTT. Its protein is CASSMEGGWTEAFF.

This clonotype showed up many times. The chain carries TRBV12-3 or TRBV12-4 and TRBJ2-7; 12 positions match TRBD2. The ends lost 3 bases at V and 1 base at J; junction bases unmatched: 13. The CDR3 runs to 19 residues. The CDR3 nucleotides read TGTGCCAGCAGTTTCGTTCCTAGCGGGAGGGTGCTGTCATCCTACGAGCAGTACTTC. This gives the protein CASSFVPSGRVLSSYEQYF.

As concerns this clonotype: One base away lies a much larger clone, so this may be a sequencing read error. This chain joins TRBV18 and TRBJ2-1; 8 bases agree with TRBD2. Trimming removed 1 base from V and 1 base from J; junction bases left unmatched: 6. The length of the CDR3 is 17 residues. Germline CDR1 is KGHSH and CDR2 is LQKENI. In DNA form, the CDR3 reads TGTGCCAGCTCACCACAGGCTAAGCGGGAGTCCTACAATGAGCAGTTCTTC. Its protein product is CASSPQAKRESYNEQFF.

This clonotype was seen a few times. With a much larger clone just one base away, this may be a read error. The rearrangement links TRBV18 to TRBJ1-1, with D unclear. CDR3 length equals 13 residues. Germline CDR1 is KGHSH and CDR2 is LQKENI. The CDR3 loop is CAGSPRSNTEAFF. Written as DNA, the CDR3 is TGTGCCGGCTCACCTAGATCAAACACTGAAGCTTTCTTT.